This entry features one T cell receptor (beta chain) sequence. This record comes from a study of blood T cell repertoires in COVID-19. Study-level background: Acute-phase and convalescent COVID-19 samples originated in the United States, Italy and Spain. PBMCs, B-cell-depleted T cells, or T cells were the source of the cDNA or gDNA that made up the material.

In the study's own analysis: From reference gene primer amplification, estimates of nucleated cell counts were derived. The protocol was immunoSEQ multiplex PCR, while the TCRdb copy is restricted to in-frame clones and leaves out a portion. V, J and clone size derive from that table, while D and trimming were established from the DNA sequence. In the table there are around 44,000 clones, 92% of which are singletons. V trimming: 4 bases; J trimming: 1 base; junction bases outside the gene matches: 3. CDR3 size: 14 residues. CDR1 and CDR2 from the germline V gene are SGHTS and YDEGEE. V and J are TRBV5-8 and TRBJ2-5; 8 nucleotides line up with TRBD2. The receptor comes from a human donor in a cohort sampled during active COVID-19. Sequenced sample: peripheral blood. Here the CDR3 reads CASSGSGTQETQYF. The CDR3 coding sequence is TGTGCCAGCAGCGGTAGCGGGACCCAAGAGACCCAGTACTTC.